This TCR beta chain came from a study of blood T cell repertoires in COVID-19 (dated by TCRdb to the early 2020s). Describing the broader study: Samples covering the acute and convalescent phases of COVID-19 were provided by collaborators in the United States, Italy and Spain. Where HLA class I and class II types were available, the types were taken from metadata supplied by the sample provider, not from assay-based typing. Deeply sampled blood TCRbeta repertoires from subjects exposed to, actively infected with, or recovered from COVID-19 were included in the dataset. The samples were drawn from two sources: the first 160 participants of the ongoing ImmuneRACE study, and 1,000 to 1,500 subjects contributed by 6 global collaborators. The repertoires were released in a freely available public database meant as a resource for research on the immune response to SARS-CoV-2. A de-identified subject ID, COVID-19 status, age in years and sex were almost always included in the sample metadata. The material from the prospective study consisted of cDNA or gDNA derived from T cells, B-cell-depleted T cells, or PBMCs.

Details on this clone: It lacks a known antigen. Qualities for individual bases were not recorded, and no much larger clone is one base off.

Broader findings and caveats from the paper: How much clinical and demographic metadata was included differed by source and by participant, and the metadata was provided uncurated.

Whole blood was collected in K2EDTA tubes by collaborating institutions according to the institutions' own protocols. For TCRbeta analysis, collaborator samples were shipped as frozen whole blood, as isolated PBMCs, or as DNA extracted from either sample type. TCRbeta CDR3 regions were amplified from genomic DNA using the immunoSEQ Assay, a bias-controlled multiplex PCR. For the original study's pipeline: Within the assay, amplification of reference gene primers was used to estimate how many nucleated cells each sample contained. To quantify the absolute abundance of each unique TCRbeta CDR3 rearrangement, sequence reads were collapsed and filtered. Productive Simpson clonality was computed per sample as the square root of Simpson's diversity index over productive rearrangements. Sourced from immuneACCESS, this table was stored by TCRdb with only in-frame sequences that have V and J called. A share of the clones is absent; for the studies checked, an unresolved V gene accounts for under half, and the remainder has no known explanation. The DNA was the basis for D and trimming; V, J and clone size are from that table. This sample has about 200,000 clones in its table, and roughly 87% of those were observed once. The top ten hold roughly 21% of the sample.

Spanning cysteine to phenylalanine, the CDR3 consists of 15 amino acids. Only the CDR3 region is kept as DNA, spanning 45 bases read in frame from base 1. The germline V gene supplies CDR1 SGHRS and CDR2 YFSETQ. Germline trimming amounts to 4 bases on V and 3 bases on J, with 10 as the count of junction bases outside the gene matches. The source material was peripheral blood. The receptor chain draws on TRBV5-1 and TRBJ2-7, with 7 bases in between that match TRBD1. The origin of this receptor is a man aged 55-75 years with active or convalescent COVID-19. For the CDR3, the sequence is CASSPGQTIYYEQYF. Here is the DNA: TGCGCCAGCAGCCCGGGACAGACCATCTACTACGAGCAGTACTTC.